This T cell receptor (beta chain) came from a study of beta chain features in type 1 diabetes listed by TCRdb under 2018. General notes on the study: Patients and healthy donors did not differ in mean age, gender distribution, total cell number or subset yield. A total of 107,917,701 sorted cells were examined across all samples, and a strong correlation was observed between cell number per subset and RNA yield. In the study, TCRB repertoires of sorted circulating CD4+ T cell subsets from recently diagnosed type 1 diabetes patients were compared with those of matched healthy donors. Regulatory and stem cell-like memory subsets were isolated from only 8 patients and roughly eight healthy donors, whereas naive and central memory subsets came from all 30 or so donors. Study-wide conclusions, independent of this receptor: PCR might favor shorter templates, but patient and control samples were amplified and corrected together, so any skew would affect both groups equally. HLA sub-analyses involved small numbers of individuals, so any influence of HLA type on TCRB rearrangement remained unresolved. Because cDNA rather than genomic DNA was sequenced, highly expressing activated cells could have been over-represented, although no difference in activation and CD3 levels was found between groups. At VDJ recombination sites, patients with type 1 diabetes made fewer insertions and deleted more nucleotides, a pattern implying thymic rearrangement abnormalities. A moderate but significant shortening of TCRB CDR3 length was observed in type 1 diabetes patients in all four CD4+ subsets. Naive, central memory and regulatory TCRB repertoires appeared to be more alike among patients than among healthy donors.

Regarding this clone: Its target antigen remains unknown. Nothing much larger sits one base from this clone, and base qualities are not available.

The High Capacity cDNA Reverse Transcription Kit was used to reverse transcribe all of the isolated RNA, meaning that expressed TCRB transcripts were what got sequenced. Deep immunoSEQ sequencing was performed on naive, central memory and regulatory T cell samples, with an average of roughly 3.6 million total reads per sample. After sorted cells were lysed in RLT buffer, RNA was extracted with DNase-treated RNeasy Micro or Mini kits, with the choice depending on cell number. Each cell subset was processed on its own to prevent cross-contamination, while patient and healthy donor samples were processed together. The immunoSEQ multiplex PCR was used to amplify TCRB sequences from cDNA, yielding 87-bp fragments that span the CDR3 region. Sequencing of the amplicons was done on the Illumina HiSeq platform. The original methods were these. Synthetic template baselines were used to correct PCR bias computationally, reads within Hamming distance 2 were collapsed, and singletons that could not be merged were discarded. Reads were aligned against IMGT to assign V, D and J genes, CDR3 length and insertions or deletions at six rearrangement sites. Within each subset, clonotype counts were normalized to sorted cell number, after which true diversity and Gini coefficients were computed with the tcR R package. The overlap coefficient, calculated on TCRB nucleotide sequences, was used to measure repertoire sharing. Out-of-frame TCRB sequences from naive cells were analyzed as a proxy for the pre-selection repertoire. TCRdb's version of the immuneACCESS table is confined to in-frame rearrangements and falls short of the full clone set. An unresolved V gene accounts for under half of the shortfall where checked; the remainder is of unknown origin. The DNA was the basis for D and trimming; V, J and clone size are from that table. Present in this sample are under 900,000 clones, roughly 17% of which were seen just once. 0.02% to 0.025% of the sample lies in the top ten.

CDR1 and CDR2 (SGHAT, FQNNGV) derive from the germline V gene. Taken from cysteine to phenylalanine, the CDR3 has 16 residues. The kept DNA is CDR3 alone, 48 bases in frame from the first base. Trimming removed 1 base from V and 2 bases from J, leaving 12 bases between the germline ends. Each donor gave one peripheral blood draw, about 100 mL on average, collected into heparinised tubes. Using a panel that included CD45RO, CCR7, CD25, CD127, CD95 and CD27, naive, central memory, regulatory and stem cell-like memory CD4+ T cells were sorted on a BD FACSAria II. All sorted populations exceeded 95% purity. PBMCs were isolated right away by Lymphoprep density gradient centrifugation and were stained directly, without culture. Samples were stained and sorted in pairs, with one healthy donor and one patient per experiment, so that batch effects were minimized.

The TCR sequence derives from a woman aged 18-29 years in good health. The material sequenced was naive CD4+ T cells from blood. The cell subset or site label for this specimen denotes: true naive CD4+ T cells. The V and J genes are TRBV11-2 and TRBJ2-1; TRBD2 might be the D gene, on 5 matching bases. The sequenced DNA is TGTGCCAGCAGCTTAGCGGGCGGACTTCCCTACAATGAGCAGTTCTTC. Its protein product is CASSLAGGLPYNEQFF. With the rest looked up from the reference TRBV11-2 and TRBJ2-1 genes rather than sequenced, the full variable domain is EAGVAQSPRYKIIEKRQSVAFWCNPISGHATLYWYQQILGQGPKLLIQFQNNGVVDDSQLPKDRFSAERLKGVDSTLKIQPAKLEDSAVYLCASSLAGGLPYNEQFFGPGTRLTVL.